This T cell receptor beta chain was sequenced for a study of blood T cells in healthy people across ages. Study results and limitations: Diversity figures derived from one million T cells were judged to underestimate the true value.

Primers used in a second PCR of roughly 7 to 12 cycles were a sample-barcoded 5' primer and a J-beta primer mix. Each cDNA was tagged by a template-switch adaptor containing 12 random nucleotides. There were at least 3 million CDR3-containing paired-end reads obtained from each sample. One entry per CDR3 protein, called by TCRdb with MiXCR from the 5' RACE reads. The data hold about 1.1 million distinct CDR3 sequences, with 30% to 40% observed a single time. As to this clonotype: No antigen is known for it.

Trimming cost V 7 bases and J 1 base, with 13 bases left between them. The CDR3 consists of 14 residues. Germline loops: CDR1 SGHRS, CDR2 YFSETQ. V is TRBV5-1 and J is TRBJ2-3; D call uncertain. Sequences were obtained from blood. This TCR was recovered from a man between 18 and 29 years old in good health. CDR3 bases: TGCGCCAGCTCCGCGGCGGCAGGCACAGATACGCAGTATTTT. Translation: CASSAAAGTDTQYF.